Listed below are T cell receptor beta chains from one sample, sequenced in a study of T cells in Graves' hyperthyroidism and ophthalmopathy. TCRdb analysed the multiplex PCR reads with MiXCR anew, one entry per CDR3 protein. The table has 550,000 to 700,000 distinct CDR3 sequences, approximately 14% seen once. Sequencing was done on a sample of blood. Receptors originate from a woman aged 40 to 50 with Graves' ophthalmopathy. The CDR3 runs from the conserved cysteine through the conserved F or W. A D gene is named only where the DNA matches it firmly. Expanded clones get a size class; other rows say once, few or many, or leave the size out.

v_call	j_call	cdr3_length	d_call	clone_size	cdr3_nt	cdr3_aa
TRBV18	TRBJ2-5	15	-	few	TGTGCCAGCTCACCACCCTTGGAAGAACAAGAGACCCAGTACTTC	CASSPPLEEQETQYF
TRBV29-1	TRBJ1-1	13	TRBD1	few	TGCAGCATTGCTCAGGGGGCCACCCTTGAAGCTTTCTTT	CSIAQGATLEAFF
TRBV5-6	TRBJ2-7	16	TRBD2	few	TGTGCCAGCAGCTTGGCTGCCGGGACTAGCCTCCACGAGCAGTACTTC	CASSLAAGTSLHEQYF
TRBV12-3/TRBV12-4	TRBJ1-5	13	-	-	TGTGCCAGCAGGGACCTTAGCAATCAGCCCCAGCATTTT	CASRDLSNQPQHF
TRBV11-2	TRBJ2-5	15	-	many	TGTGCCAGCAGCTTCCTTGGGGGCGCCCCGGAGACCCAGTACTTC	CASSFLGGAPETQYF
TRBV29-1	TRBJ2-7	13	-	-	TGCAGCTCTTCGGGGACGGCTGTCGGCGAGCAGTACTTC	CSSSGTAVGEQYF
TRBV30	TRBJ1-6	10	-	few	TGTGCCTGGGGTCCTCCACCCCTCCACTTT	CAWGPPPLHF
TRBV4-1	TRBJ2-5	14	TRBD1	many	TGCGCCAGCAGCGGGGTTGAGGGGGCAGAGACCCAGTACTTC	CASSGVEGAETQYF
TRBV6-2/TRBV6-3	TRBJ2-5	16	-	few	TGTGCCAGCAGTTACTCGGAATCCAGGATTCAAGAGACCCAGTACTTC	CASSYSESRIQETQYF
TRBV12-3/TRBV12-4	TRBJ1-1	13	-	-	TGTGCCAGCAGTTCCCAGGGACTATTGTTGGCTTTCTTT	CASSSQGLLLAFF
TRBV6-1	TRBJ1-1	14	-	many	TGTGCCAGCAGTGGCTGGGGGGGGAACACTGAAGCTTTCTTT	CASSGWGGNTEAFF
TRBV15	TRBJ2-7	14	-	many	TGTGCCACCAGCAGAGGCGGCTCCTCCTACGAGCAGTACTTC	CATSRGGSSYEQYF
TRBV7-6	TRBJ1-5	15	-	many	TGTGCCAGCAGCTTATCGGGGTTTGGGAATCAGCCCCAGCATTTT	CASSLSGFGNQPQHF
TRBV4-1	TRBJ1-5	16	TRBD1	many	TGCGCCAGCAGCCAAGGGTATACAGGGGGAGGTCAGCCCCAGCATTTT	CASSQGYTGGGQPQHF
TRBV6-2/TRBV6-3	TRBJ2-5	12	-	-	TGTGCCAGCAGGGACTCTTCAGAGACCCAGTACTTC	CASRDSSETQYF
TRBV12-3/TRBV12-4	TRBJ1-2	15	-	many	TGTGCCAGCACCCCCGGGTGGAGGGACAACTATGGCTACACCTTC	CASTPGWRDNYGYTF
TRBV12-3/TRBV12-4	TRBJ1-1	12	-	-	TGTGCCAGCACTTACAGGGTTCCTGAAGCTTTCTTT	CASTYRVPEAFF
TRBV28	TRBJ2-6	14	-	many	TGTGCCAGCAGGTCAGGGGCTGGGGCCAACGTCCTGACTTTC	CASRSGAGANVLTF
TRBV6-1	TRBJ2-5	15	TRBD2	many	TGTGCCAGCAGTGAAGTAATAGCGGGGCAAGAGACCCAGTACTTC	CASSEVIAGQETQYF
TRBV6-2/TRBV6-3	TRBJ2-3	14	-	many	TGTGCCAGTACCCCGCGACCCTCGGTGGATACGCAGTATTTT	CASTPRPSVDTQYF
TRBV4-2	TRBJ2-3	16	-	few	TGTGCCAGCAGCCAAGTTACTGGAAGGGAAACAGATACGCAGTATTTT	CASSQVTGRETDTQYF
TRBV27	TRBJ1-5	13	-	many	TGTGCCAGCAGTTCCGTAACTCATCAGCCCCAGCATTTT	CASSSVTHQPQHF
TRBV6-2/TRBV6-3	TRBJ2-7	16	TRBD2	-	TGTGCCAGCAGTCCGGGGAGGGGTCTGGGCCTCGTCGAGCAGTACTTC	CASSPGRGLGLVEQYF
TRBV12-3/TRBV12-4	TRBJ2-7	14	-	few	TGTGCCAGCAGTTCGACGCTTGCGGGGTACGAGCAGTACTTC	CASSSTLAGYEQYF
TRBV30	TRBJ1-5	13	TRBD1	-	TGTGCCTGGAGTAAACAGGGGGATCAGCCCCAGCATTTT	CAWSKQGDQPQHF
TRBV27	TRBJ2-7	15	-	many	TGTGCCAGCAGCCCGAACCGGGACAAGGGCTACGAGCAGTACTTC	CASSPNRDKGYEQYF
TRBV30	TRBJ1-3	13	-	many	TGTGCCTGGGGGGGCCAAGCGGGAAACACCATATATTTT	CAWGGQAGNTIYF
TRBV6-5	TRBJ2-5	13	-	many	TGTGCCAGCAGTACCTATAACCAAGAGACCCAGTACTTC	CASSTYNQETQYF
TRBV5-1	TRBJ1-1	14	-	many	TGCGCCAGCAGCTGGTCAGGGGCCGACACTGAAGCTTTCTTT	CASSWSGADTEAFF
TRBV7-6	TRBJ2-3	14	-	-	TGTGCCAGCAGCTTATCCCCTGAAGGAGATACGCAGTATTTT	CASSLSPEGDTQYF
TRBV5-1	TRBJ2-7	16	TRBD2	few	TGCGCCAGCAGCTTGGGGGTACTAGCGGGAGACTCCGAGCAGTACTTC	CASSLGVLAGDSEQYF
TRBV6-1	TRBJ2-7	16	TRBD2	-	TGTGCCAGCAGCAACCCTAAGCGGGAGGGCTCCTACGAGCAGTACTTC	CASSNPKREGSYEQYF
TRBV20-1	TRBJ1-2	14	-	few	TGCAGTGCTGGCGTGGGACTCTTTAACTATGGCTACACCTTC	CSAGVGLFNYGYTF
TRBV29-1	TRBJ2-7	14	TRBD1	many	TGCAGCGTTGAAGACAACAGGGGCTCCTACGAGCAGTACTTC	CSVEDNRGSYEQYF
TRBV27	TRBJ1-1	14	-	-	TGTGCCAGCGTGGGGAGTTACGACAACACTGAAGCTTTCTTT	CASVGSYDNTEAFF
TRBV2	TRBJ2-2	14	-	many	TGTGCCAGCAGGAAGACAGAGAACACCGGGGAGCTGTTTTTT	CASRKTENTGELFF
TRBV18	TRBJ1-1	15	-	many	TGTGCCAGCTCACCCCAGAGGACAAGCGGTTTTGAAGCTTTCTTT	CASSPQRTSGFEAFF
TRBV7-3	TRBJ2-7	13	-	-	TGTGCCAGCACCCGGACTCGTTCCTACGAGCAGTACTTC	CASTRTRSYEQYF
TRBV6-2/TRBV6-3	TRBJ1-2	15	-	many	TGTGCCAGCAGTTACAGGACAAGGGGAGACTATGGCTACACCTTC	CASSYRTRGDYGYTF
TRBV13	TRBJ2-5	12	-	many	TGTGCCAGCAGCTGGTCGGGAGAGACCCAGTACTTC	CASSWSGETQYF
TRBV19	TRBJ1-1	12	-	many	TGTGCCAGTAGTCCCTGGAACACTGAAGCTTTCTTT	CASSPWNTEAFF
TRBV6-1	TRBJ1-3	14	-	many	TGTGCCAGCGGAGACATAAACTCTGGAAACACCATATATTTT	CASGDINSGNTIYF
TRBV9	TRBJ2-3	17	-	few	TGTGCCAGCAGCACCACGGGCAATTACCCTAGCACAGATACGCAGTATTTT	CASSTTGNYPSTDTQYF
TRBV6-2/TRBV6-3	TRBJ2-7	14	-	-	TGTGCCAGCAGTGGAGGAGGGGGTGGCGACGAGCAGTACTTC	CASSGGGGGDEQYF
TRBV11-2	TRBJ1-1	16	TRBD1	-	TGTGCCAGCAGCTTCCGACAGGGTGTGACGAACACTGAAGCTTTCTTT	CASSFRQGVTNTEAFF
TRBV4-1	TRBJ1-1	14	-	many	TGCGCCAGCAGCCAAGATCAGGTCATCACTGAAGCTTTCTTT	CASSQDQVITEAFF
TRBV7-9	TRBJ2-7	13	-	many	TGTGCCAGCAGCTCGTACAGGGGAGGCGAGCAGTACTTC	CASSSYRGGEQYF
TRBV20-1	TRBJ1-2	15	-	few	TGCAGTGCTAGCCGCCATGGAGGGGGTTCGTATGGCTACACCTTC	CSASRHGGGSYGYTF
TRBV6-1	TRBJ1-2	14	-	many	TGTGCCAGCAGTGAATTGCATCTGGTTAGGGGCTACACCTTC	CASSELHLVRGYTF
TRBV6-1	TRBJ1-2	14	TRBD1	many	TGTGCCAGCAGTGATGACAGGGGGCTGCTGGGCTACACCTTC	CASSDDRGLLGYTF
TRBV12-3/TRBV12-4	TRBJ2-7	16	TRBD2	many	TGTGCCAGCAGCACCCTCCGGGGCGGGAGGGACTACGAGCAGTACTTC	CASSTLRGGRDYEQYF